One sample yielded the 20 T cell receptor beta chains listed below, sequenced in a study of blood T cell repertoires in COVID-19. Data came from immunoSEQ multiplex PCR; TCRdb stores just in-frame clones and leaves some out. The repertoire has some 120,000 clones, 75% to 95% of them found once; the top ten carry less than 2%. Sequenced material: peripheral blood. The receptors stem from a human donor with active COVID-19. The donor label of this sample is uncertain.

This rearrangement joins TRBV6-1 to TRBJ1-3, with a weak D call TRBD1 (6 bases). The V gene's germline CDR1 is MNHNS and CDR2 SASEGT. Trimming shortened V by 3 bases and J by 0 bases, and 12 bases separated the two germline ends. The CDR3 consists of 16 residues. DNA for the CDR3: TGTGCCAGCAGTGAGTTACAGGGCAGCTCTGGAAACACCATATATTTT. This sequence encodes CASSELQGSSGNTIYF.

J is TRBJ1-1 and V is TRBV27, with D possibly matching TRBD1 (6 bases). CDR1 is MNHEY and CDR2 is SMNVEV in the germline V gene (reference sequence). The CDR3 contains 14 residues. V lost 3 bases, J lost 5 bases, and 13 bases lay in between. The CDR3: CASSLAGTNTEAFF. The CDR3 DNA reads TGTGCCAGCAGTTTGGCCGGGACAAATACTGAAGCTTTCTTT.

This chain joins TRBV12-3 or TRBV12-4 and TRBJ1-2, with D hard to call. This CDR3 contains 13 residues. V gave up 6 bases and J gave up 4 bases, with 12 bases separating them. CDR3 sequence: CASSPRLRYGYTF. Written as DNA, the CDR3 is TGTGCCAGCAGCCCTAGACTGCGCTATGGCTACACCTTC.

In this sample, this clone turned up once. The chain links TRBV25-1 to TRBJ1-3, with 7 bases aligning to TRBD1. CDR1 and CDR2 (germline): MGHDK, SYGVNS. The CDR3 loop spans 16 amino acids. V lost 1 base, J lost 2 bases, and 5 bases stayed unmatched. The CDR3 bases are TGTGCCAGCAGTGAATTCTTAGGGGGCACTGGAAACACCATATATTTT. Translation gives CASSEFLGGTGNTIYF.

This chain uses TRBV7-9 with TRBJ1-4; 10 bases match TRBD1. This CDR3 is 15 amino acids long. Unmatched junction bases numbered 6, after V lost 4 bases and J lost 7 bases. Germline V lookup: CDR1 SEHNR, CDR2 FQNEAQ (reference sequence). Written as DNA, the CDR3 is TGTGCCAGCAGCTCCGGACAGGGGGTTAGTGAAAAACTGTTTTTT. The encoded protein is CASSSGQGVSEKLFF. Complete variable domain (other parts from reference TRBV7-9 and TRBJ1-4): DTGVSQNPRHKITKRGQNVTFRCDPISEHNRLYWYRQTLGQGPEFLTYFQNEAQLEKSRLLSDRFSAERPKGSFSTLEIQRTEQGDSAMYLCASSSGQGVSEKLFFGSGTQLSVL.

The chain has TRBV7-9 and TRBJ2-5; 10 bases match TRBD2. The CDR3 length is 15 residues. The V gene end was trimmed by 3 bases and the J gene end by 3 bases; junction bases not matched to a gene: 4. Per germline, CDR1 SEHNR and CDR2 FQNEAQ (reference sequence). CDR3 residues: CASSFRSGGEETQYF. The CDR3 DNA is TGTGCCAGCAGCTTCCGGAGCGGGGGGGAAGAGACCCAGTACTTC.

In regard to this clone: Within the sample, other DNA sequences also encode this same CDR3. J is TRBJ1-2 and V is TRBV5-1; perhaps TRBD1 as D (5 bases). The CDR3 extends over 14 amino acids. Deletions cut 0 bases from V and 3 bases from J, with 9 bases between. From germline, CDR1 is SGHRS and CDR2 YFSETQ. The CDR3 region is CASSLGQGDYGYTF. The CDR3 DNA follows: TGCGCCAGCAGCTTGGGTCAGGGTGACTATGGCTACACCTTC.

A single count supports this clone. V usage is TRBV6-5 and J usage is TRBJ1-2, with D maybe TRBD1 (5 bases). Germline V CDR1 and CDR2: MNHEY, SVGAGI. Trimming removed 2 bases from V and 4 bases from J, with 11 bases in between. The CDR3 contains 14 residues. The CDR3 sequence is CASSYDDSPYGYTF. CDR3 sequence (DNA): TGTGCCAGCAGTTACGATGACAGTCCCTATGGCTACACCTTC.

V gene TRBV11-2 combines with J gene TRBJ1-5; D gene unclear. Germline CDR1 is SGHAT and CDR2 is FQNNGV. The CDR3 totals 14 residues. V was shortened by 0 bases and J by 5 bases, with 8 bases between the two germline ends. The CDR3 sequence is CASSLEACYQPQHF. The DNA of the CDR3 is TGTGCCAGCAGCTTAGAGGCCTGCTATCAGCCCCAGCATTTT.

As DNA, the CDR3 is TGTGCCAGCAGTTACTCGACAGCGGGGGGGGCGGATGAGCAGTTCTTC. Translating it yields CASSYSTAGGADEQFF. This rearrangement joins TRBV6-5 to TRBJ2-1; 10 bases agree with TRBD2. Germline V gene sequence: CDR1 MNHEY, CDR2 SVGAGI. The CDR3 runs to 16 residues. J was trimmed by 8 bases and V by 0 bases; bases with no gene match: 7.

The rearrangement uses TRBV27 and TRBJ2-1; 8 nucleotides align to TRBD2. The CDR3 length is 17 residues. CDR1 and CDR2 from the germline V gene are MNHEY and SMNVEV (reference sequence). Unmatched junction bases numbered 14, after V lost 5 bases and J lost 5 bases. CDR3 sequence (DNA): TGTGCCAGCAGTACCGGTAGTAGCGGGGAGGCCCACAATGAGCAGTTCTTC. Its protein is CASSTGSSGEAHNEQFF.

CDR3 DNA: TGTGCCAGCAGCCCATGGGGGGGTACAGACCAAGAGACCCAGTACTTC. It translates to CASSPWGGTDQETQYF. The rearrangement links TRBV7-6 to TRBJ2-5; 7 bases align to TRBD2. Germline-derived CDR1 and CDR2 are SGHVS and FNYEAQ. The junction had 9 bases not matched to a gene; V was cut back by 5 bases and J by 0 bases. The CDR3 consists of 16 residues.

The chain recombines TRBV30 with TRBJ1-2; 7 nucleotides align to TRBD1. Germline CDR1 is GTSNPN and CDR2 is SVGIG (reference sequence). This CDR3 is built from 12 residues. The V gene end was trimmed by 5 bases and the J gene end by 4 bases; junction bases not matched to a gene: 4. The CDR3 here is CAWAGTVYGYTF. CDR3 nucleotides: TGTGCCTGGGCCGGGACAGTCTATGGCTACACCTTC.

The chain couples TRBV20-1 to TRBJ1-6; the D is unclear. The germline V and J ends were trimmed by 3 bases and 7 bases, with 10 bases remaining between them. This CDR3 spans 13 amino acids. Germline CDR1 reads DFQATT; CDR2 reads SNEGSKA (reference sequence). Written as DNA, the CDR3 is TGCAGTGCTAGTAGGTCAGCGAATTCACCCCTCCACTTT. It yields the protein CSASRSANSPLHF.

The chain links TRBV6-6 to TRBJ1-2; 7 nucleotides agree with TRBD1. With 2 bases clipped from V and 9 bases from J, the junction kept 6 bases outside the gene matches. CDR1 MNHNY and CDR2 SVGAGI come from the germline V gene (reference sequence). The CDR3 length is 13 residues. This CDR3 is CASSYDRVRRYTF. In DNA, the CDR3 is TGTGCCAGCAGTTACGACAGGGTTAGGCGCTACACCTTC.

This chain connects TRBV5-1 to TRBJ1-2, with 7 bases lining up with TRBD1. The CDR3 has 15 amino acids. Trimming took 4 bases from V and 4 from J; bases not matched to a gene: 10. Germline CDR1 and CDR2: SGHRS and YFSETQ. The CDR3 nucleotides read TGCGCCAGCAGCCCCCAAGGGACAGTATCCTATGGCTACACCTTC. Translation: CASSPQGTVSYGYTF.

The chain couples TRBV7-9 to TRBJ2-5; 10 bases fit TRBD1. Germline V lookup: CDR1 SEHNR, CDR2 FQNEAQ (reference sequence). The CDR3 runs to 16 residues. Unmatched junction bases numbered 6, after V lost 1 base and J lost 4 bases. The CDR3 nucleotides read TGTGCCAGCAGCTTAGGAGCGGGACAGGGGCGAGAGACCCAGTACTTC. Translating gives CASSLGAGQGRETQYF.

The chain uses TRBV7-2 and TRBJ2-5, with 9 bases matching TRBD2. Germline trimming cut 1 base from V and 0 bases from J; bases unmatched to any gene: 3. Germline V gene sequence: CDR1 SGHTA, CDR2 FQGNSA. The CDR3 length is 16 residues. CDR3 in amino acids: CASSLESGGYQETQYF. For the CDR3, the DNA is TGTGCCAGCAGCTTAGAAAGCGGGGGGTACCAAGAGACCCAGTACTTC.

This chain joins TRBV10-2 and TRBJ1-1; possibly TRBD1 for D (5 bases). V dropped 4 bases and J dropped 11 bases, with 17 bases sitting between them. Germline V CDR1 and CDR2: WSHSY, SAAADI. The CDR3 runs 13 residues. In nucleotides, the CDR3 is TGCGCCAGCAGTGGGCGGGACGCTCCGAGGGCTTTCTTT. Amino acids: CASSGRDAPRAFF.

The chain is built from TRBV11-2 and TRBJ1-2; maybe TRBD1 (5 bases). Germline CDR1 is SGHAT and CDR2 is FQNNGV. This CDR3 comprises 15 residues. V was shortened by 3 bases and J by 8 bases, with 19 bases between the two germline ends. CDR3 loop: CASSFSTGFFGGYTF. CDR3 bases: TGTGCCAGCAGCTTTAGTACAGGCTTTTTCGGCGGCTACACCTTC.